The 15 T cell receptor beta chains below all came from one sample that was sequenced in a study of blood T cell repertoires in COVID-19. Here immunoSEQ multiplex PCR was the method, and the copy in TCRdb shows in-frame clones only, minus some. The table includes roughly 61,000 clones, less than 75% detected once. Sequenced material: peripheral blood. The receptor source for this set is a woman aged 70 to 79 with acute or convalescent COVID-19.

This clone was counted between two and nine times. The chain has TRBV27 and TRBJ1-1; maybe TRBD1 (6 bases). CDR1 is MNHEY, CDR2 SMNVEV, per germline (reference sequence). Trimming took 7 bases from V and 4 from J, leaving 13 bases between them. CDR3 length: 13 residues. CDR3 coding DNA: TGTGCCAGCATTCGGGGGGCGGGCACTGAAGCTTTCTTT. Translating gives CASIRGAGTEAFF.

The rearrangement links TRBV3-1 (or the pseudogene TRBV3-2) to TRBJ1-2, with D maybe TRBD1 (5 bases). This CDR3 comprises 14 residues. Per the germline V gene, CDR1 is LGHDT and CDR2 is YNNKEL (reference sequence). Trimming removed 1 base at V and 4 bases at J, with 10 bases between. The CDR3 protein is CASSQVDRVYGYTF. The CDR3 coding sequence is TGTGCCAGCAGCCAAGTTGACAGAGTCTATGGCTACACCTTC.

The V gene is TRBV2, the J gene TRBJ1-1, with 7 bases identical to TRBD1. The V segment lost 6 bases and the J segment 3 bases; nucleotides outside the gene matches: 4. Looked up from germline, CDR1 is SNHLY and CDR2 is FYNNEI. This CDR3 spans 13 amino acids. DNA of the CDR3: TGTGCCAGCAGGGTTACAGGGGACACTGAAGCTTTCTTT. Protein sequence: CASRVTGDTEAFF. Combining the CDR3 with reference TRBV2 and TRBJ1-1 gives the whole variable domain EPEVTQTPSHQVTQMGQEVILRCVPISNHLYFYWYRQILGQKVEFLVSFYNNEISEKSEIFDDQFSVERPDGSNFTLKIRSTKLEDSAMYFCASRVTGDTEAFFGQGTRLTVV.

This clone came up once. The CDR3 bases are TGTGCCAGCAGCGTAACAGGGGGTAGAAACACCATATATTTT. Its translation: CASSVTGGRNTIYF. This chain joins TRBV9 and TRBJ1-3; 8 bases are shared with TRBD1. The CDR3 is 14 residues long. Germline CDR1 and CDR2: SGDLS and YYNGEE. The V and J ends lost 1 base and 5 bases, in that order; junction bases with no gene match: 2.

The CDR3 DNA sequence: TGTGCCTGGAGGAGACAGGGGGGCGACAATCAGCCCCAGCATTTT. Translated: CAWRRQGGDNQPQHF. The V and J genes are TRBV30 and TRBJ1-5, with 9 positions matching TRBD1. V was pared by 3 bases and J by 3 bases, with 6 bases of the junction left unmatched. Germline CDR1 is GTSNPN and CDR2 is SVGIG (reference sequence). The CDR3 loop spans 15 amino acids.

This chain uses TRBV6-2 or TRBV6-3 with TRBJ1-5, with TRBD1 identical over 10 bases. The J segment lost 2 bases and the V segment lost 2 bases, leaving 6 bases of the junction unmatched. This CDR3 is 17 amino acids long. CDR1 is MNHEY and CDR2 is SVGEGT in the germline V gene. The CDR3, as DNA: TGTGCCAGCAGTTACGGGGCCGGGACAGGGGGCAATCAGCCCCAGCATTTT. This gives the protein CASSYGAGTGGNQPQHF.

This clone occurred once. The chain is built from TRBV7-3 and TRBJ1-1; TRBD1 might be the D (6 bases). The CDR3 totals 13 residues. V lost 5 bases to trimming and J lost 5 bases, with 12 bases between them. Germline CDR1 is SGHTA and CDR2 is FQGTGA. CDR3 sequence reads: CASSGQQGTEAFF. CDR3 DNA sequence: TGTGCCAGCAGCGGACAACAGGGTACTGAAGCTTTCTTT.

The chain uses TRBV7-3 and TRBJ2-3, with 7 bases that match TRBD2. This CDR3 has 14 amino acids. V lost 5 bases and J lost 4; bases outside the gene matches: 6. From germline, CDR1 is SGHTA and CDR2 FQGTGA. CDR3 DNA sequence: TGTGCCAGCAGCCGGACTAGGTCCCCAGATACGCAGTATTTT. It specifies CASSRTRSPDTQYF.

The chain links TRBV3-1 (or the pseudogene TRBV3-2) to TRBJ1-4; D unclear. Germline CDR1 reads LGHDT; CDR2 reads YNNKEL (reference sequence). With 4 bases removed from V and 4 bases from J, the gap between germline ends came to 25 bases. CDR3 size: 19 residues. CDR3 bases: TGTGCCAGCAGCCTCCTCACCCCCGGGAGCACTACTGGTAATGAAAAACTGTTTTTT. Amino acid sequence: CASSLLTPGSTTGNEKLFF.

The V and J genes are TRBV7-3 and TRBJ1-2; a weak D match, TRBD1 (5 bases). The CDR3 spans 13 residues. In germline, CDR1 is SGHTA, CDR2 FQGTGA. Trimming took 0 bases from V and 7 from J, leaving 9 bases between them. The CDR3 sequence: CASSLTGVTGYTF. CDR3 coding DNA: TGTGCCAGCAGCTTAACAGGGGTTACTGGCTACACCTTC.

The chain has TRBV2 and TRBJ2-1; 9 nucleotides align to TRBD1. The V gene's germline CDR1 is SNHLY and CDR2 FYNNEI. Trimming took 7 bases from V and 4 from J; bases not matched to a gene: 8. This CDR3 spans 15 amino acids. The CDR3 region has the DNA TGTGCCAGCACCGCCGGGACAGGGAGGTACAATGAGCAGTTCTTC. It is translated as CASTAGTGRYNEQFF.

V gene TRBV23-1 combines with J gene TRBJ1-1; 7 positions agree with TRBD1. TRBV23-1 is reported as an ORF; its role is uncertain. V dropped 2 bases and J dropped 1; count of bases not matched to a gene: 7. This CDR3 region has 16 residues. The CDR3 DNA follows: TGCGCCAGCAGTCAAAGAGACAGGGACCAGAACACTGAAGCTTTCTTT. Amino acids: CASSQRDRDQNTEAFF.

The chain recombines TRBV24-1 with TRBJ1-1; 7 bases map to TRBD1. The CDR3 spans 15 residues. The J segment lost 5 bases and the V segment lost 1 base, leaving 6 bases of the junction unmatched. Germline V gene data show CDR1 as KGHDR and CDR2 as SFDVKD. For the CDR3, the DNA is TGTGCCACCAGTGATTTCCGACAGGGTAGGACTGAAGCTTTCTTT. Its translation: CATSDFRQGRTEAFF.

V is TRBV7-8 and J is TRBJ1-5, with a weak D call TRBD1 (6 bases). Germline loops: CDR1 SGHVS, CDR2 FQNEAQ. The CDR3 is 16 amino acids. Trimming cost V 5 bases and J 8 bases, with 22 bases left between them. CDR3 nucleotide sequence: TGTGCCAGCAGCGCTAAAACAGGGAGAGGCCGAGAGCCCCAGCATTTT. Its translation is CASSAKTGRGREPQHF.

V and J are TRBV7-8 and TRBJ2-3, with D unclear. Trimming left V 3 bases short and J 4 bases short, with 17 bases between. This CDR3 spans 16 amino acids. The germline V gene encodes CDR1 SGHVS and CDR2 FQNEAQ. Here the CDR3 reads CASSFRYYSGSDTQYF. CDR3 nucleotides: TGTGCCAGCAGCTTCCGGTATTACTCAGGCTCAGATACGCAGTATTTT.